The clone carrying this TCR beta chain was picked up a small number of times. Antigen unknown. The PCR used 60 Vbeta and 13 Jbeta primers. Original handling: Later, about 80 million unique TCR beta chains were counted in an analysis, and approximately 10 million of them were shared. Assay used: immunoSEQ multiplex PCR; TCRdb lists only in-frame clones, some missing. The V and J calls and clone size are taken from that table; D and trimming were inferred from the DNA. The sample shows a few hundred thousand clones, 81% of them seen only once. The data belong to a study of cytomegalovirus exposure and HLA in healthy donors. Notes on the study in general: A later analysis appeared to link common viral pathogens to several of the most significant clusters. In a later analysis, a missense DCLRE1C variant was linked to TCR beta V- and J-gene trimming. As was reported, the HLA-A and HLA-B alleles of most subjects were accurately predicted from TCR beta sequences.

CDR3 length: 15 residues. The V gene's germline CDR1 is LGHNT and CDR2 FRNRAP. V dropped 1 base and J dropped 6; count of bases not matched to a gene: 9. This TCR came from a woman in her fifties or sixties in good health and CMV-seropositive. Sequencing used PBMCs. V and J are TRBV12-5 and TRBJ2-7; 7 positions agree with TRBD1. The CDR3 loop is CASGLGSYRGGEQYF. The CDR3 DNA reads as TGTGCTAGTGGTTTGGGTTCATACAGGGGTGGCGAGCAGTACTTC.